This is a list of T cell receptor beta chains from one sample in a study of T-cell reconstitution after alpha-beta-depleted transplantation in children. TCRdb independently ran MiXCR on the PCR reads; one entry per CDR3 protein. Here the sample spans some 260,000 distinct CDR3 sequences, about 24% being singletons. Sequenced material: PBMCs, mostly from graft donor cells, taken 360 days after TCRalphabeta/CD19-depleted stem cell transplant. Every receptor here comes from a female patient aged 2 to 10 who had a stem cell transplant for congenital amegakaryocytic thrombocytopenia, so the T cells may come from the graft donor. Each CDR3 is given with its conserved first and last residue. Each record gives: V gene, CDR3 protein.

TRBV10-3,CATMDRAGTEAFF
TRBV5-1,CASSSTGGLVSYEQYF
TRBV12-3/TRBV12-4,CASSQRTSGTQYF
TRBV4-1,CASSQEGTYETQYF
TRBV7-3,CASSLANGELFF
TRBV28,CASSLFTFYEQYF
TRBV12-3/TRBV12-4,CASSKRLLNSPLHF
TRBV7-9,CASSLGGLRYYNEQFF
TRBV20-1,CSASSNEQFF
TRBV12-3/TRBV12-4,CASSDSATNEKLFF
TRBV12-3/TRBV12-4,CASSLAKAARVNYGYTF
TRBV5-6,CASSGSGRPSYNEQFF
TRBV24-1,CATSDRTRNEQFF
TRBV7-6,CASSMLAGASTDTQYF
TRBV7-9,CASTKAGRGHEQYF
TRBV7-9,CASSLAGSDYGYTF
TRBV20-1,CSAPGQEYNEQFF
TRBV4-1,CASSQDVGDSKEDNEQFF
TRBV4-1,CASSPTGNQETQYF
TRBV28,CASSFAGLGPYEQYF
TRBV10-3,CAISEDRNQPQHF
TRBV29-1,CSVELDSTDTQYF
TRBV20-1,CSAVVDGGAWQPQHF
TRBV4-1,CASSQAWGQNTEAFF
TRBV28,CASSLGTGAYNEKLFF
TRBV28,CASSPGTGFNYGYTF
TRBV30,CAWRARSAGELFF
TRBV4-3,CASSQEGAPVLGNEKLFF